The 28 T cell receptor beta chains reported below all come from one sample, sequenced in a study of shared clonotypes between healthy human individuals. The repertoire was sequenced with immunoSEQ multiplex PCR; TCRdb's copy has only in-frame clones and lacks some. Among 2 million to 2.5 million clones listed, 90% to 97% were seen once. The sequencing sample was made of naive CD4+ T cells sorted from blood. The subset here: CD45RA+ positively selected. Every receptor here comes from a man aged 18 to 30 in good health.

This clone was seen a single time. DNA of the CDR3: TGTGCCTGGAGTGCGGGACTAGCGGGGTATGAGCAGTTCTTC. This encodes CAWSAGLAGYEQFF. The chain recombines TRBV30 with TRBJ2-1, with 13 bases matching TRBD2. Germline assignment: CDR1 GTSNPN and CDR2 SVGIG (reference sequence). Unmatched junction bases numbered 2, after V lost 1 base and J lost 8 bases. The CDR3 spans 14 residues. The full variable domain, completed using reference TRBV30 and TRBJ2-1, is SQTIHQWPATLVQPVGSPLSLECTVEGTSNPNLYWYRQAAGRGLQLLFYSVGIGQISSEVPQNLSASRPQDRQFILSSKKLLLSDSGFYLCAWSAGLAGYEQFFGPGTRLTVL.

The chain carries TRBV10-3 and TRBJ1-5; D uncertain. Trimming took off 2 bases at V and 5 bases at J, with 19 bases between the two ends. Germline V lookup: CDR1 ENHRY, CDR2 SYGVKD. This CDR3 has 17 residues. CDR3 in amino acids: CAISERAYGLGHQPQHF. CDR3 bases: TGTGCCATCAGTGAGAGGGCCTATGGCTTGGGCCATCAGCCCCAGCATTTT.

Only one count was recorded for this clone. The chain is built from TRBV11-2 and TRBJ1-3; no clear D gene. CDR1 is SGHAT and CDR2 is FQNNGV in the germline V gene. CDR3 length: 11 residues. V shed 0 bases and J shed 6 bases, with 0 bases lying between them. The CDR3 here is CASSLENTIYF. For the CDR3, the DNA is TGTGCCAGCAGCTTAGAAAACACCATATATTTT.

This clone was recorded a few times. This sequence joins TRBV6-4 and TRBJ2-2; 7 bases fit TRBD1. The CDR3 is 15 amino acids. After removal of 3 bases from V and 5 bases from J, the junction contained 6 bases not matched to a gene. CDR1 is MRHNA and CDR2 is SNTAGT in the germline V gene. The CDR3 here is CASSDKRQGTGELFF. CDR3 nucleotides: TGTGCCAGCAGTGATAAAAGACAGGGAACCGGGGAGCTGTTTTTT.

In its sample, this clone was seen once. The J gene is TRBJ2-2, the V gene TRBV21-1. TRBV21-1 is described as a pseudogene. CDR3 length equals 13 residues. The CDR3 DNA sequence: TGTGCCAGCAGTAAGGGAAGGGCCGGGGAGCTGTTTTTT. It specifies CASSKGRAGELFF.

In its sample, this clone was seen a few times. J is TRBJ1-4 and V is TRBV25-1, with 9 bases lining up with TRBD1. In germline, CDR1 is MGHDK, CDR2 SYGVNS. The length of the CDR3 is 15 residues. The V gene end was trimmed by 5 bases and the J gene end by 0 bases; junction bases not matched to a gene: 1. The CDR3 protein is CASSRTGATNEKLFF. Written as DNA, the CDR3 is TGTGCCAGCAGTCGGACAGGGGCAACTAATGAAAAACTGTTTTTT. Combining the CDR3 with reference TRBV25-1 and TRBJ1-4 gives the whole variable domain EADIYQTPRYLVIGTGKKITLECSQTMGHDKMYWYQQDPGMELHLIHYSYGVNSTEKGDLSSESTVSRIRTEHFPLTLESARPSHTSQYLCASSRTGATNEKLFFGSGTQLSVL.

This clone was detected once. CDR3: CASGLNLGDRVTYEQYF. The CDR3 DNA follows: TGTGCTAGTGGTTTGAACCTGGGGGACAGGGTTACCTACGAGCAGTACTTC. This chain links TRBV12-5 with TRBJ2-7; 9 positions agree with TRBD1. Trimming at V came to 2 bases and at J to 2 bases, leaving 10 bases not matched to a gene. This CDR3 comprises 17 residues. Germline loops: CDR1 LGHNT, CDR2 FRNRAP.

The chain uses TRBV27 and TRBJ1-5; perhaps TRBD1 as D (6 bases). From germline, CDR1 is MNHEY and CDR2 SMNVEV (reference sequence). V lost 5 bases and J 7 bases, leaving 12 bases between the germline ends. CDR3 length: 13 residues. The CDR3 reads CASSDTGRQPQHF. CDR3 coding DNA: TGTGCCAGCAGTGACACAGGGAGGCAGCCCCAGCATTTT.

The genes are TRBV2 and TRBJ2-5; D gene unclear. The germline CDR1 and CDR2 sequences are SNHLY and FYNNEI. The CDR3 contains 15 residues. V dropped 6 bases and J dropped 1 base, with 15 bases sitting between them. In DNA, the CDR3 is TGTGCCAGCAGCCGAGCATCCCAGCTCCAAGAGACCCAGTACTTC. This encodes CASSRASQLQETQYF.

The chain links TRBV30 to TRBJ1-1; 11 bases agree with TRBD1. V gave up 5 bases and J gave up 10 bases; unmatched junction bases: 9. The CDR3 extends over 13 amino acids. Germline CDR1 reads GTSNPN; CDR2 reads SVGIG (reference sequence). CDR3 sequence reads: CAWGTGGQQGAFF. CDR3 bases: TGTGCCTGGGGGACAGGGGGTCAGCAAGGAGCTTTCTTT.

The sample holds one count of this clone. The genes are TRBV28 and TRBJ1-2; 7 bases align to TRBD1. V shed 3 bases and J 2 bases; nucleotides not matched to a gene: 6. CDR3 size: 15 residues. CDR1 is MDHEN and CDR2 is SYDVKM in the germline V gene. The chain's CDR3 is CASSFDRVLNYGYTF. Written as DNA, the CDR3 is TGTGCCAGCAGTTTCGACAGGGTTTTAAACTATGGCTACACCTTC.

The rearrangement uses TRBV10-3 and TRBJ2-3; TRBD1 or TRBD2 may be the D gene (7 bases each). This CDR3 has 12 amino acids. Trimming took off 8 bases at V and 4 bases at J, with 10 bases between the two ends. Germline V gives CDR1 ENHRY, CDR2 SYGVKD. Written as DNA, the CDR3 is TGTGCCATCCAGGGGGGGTCAGATACGCAGTATTTT. It encodes CAIQGGSDTQYF.

V usage is TRBV6-6 and J usage is TRBJ2-7, with D perhaps given as TRBD1 or TRBD2 (5 bases each). CDR1 is MNHNY and CDR2 is SVGAGI in the germline V gene (reference sequence). The CDR3 consists of 15 residues. V lost 6 bases to trimming and J lost 2 bases, with 17 bases between them. The CDR3 nucleotides are TGTGCCAGCAGCTCCACCCGCCTGGGACCCTACGAGCAGTACTTC. It encodes CASSSTRLGPYEQYF.

This chain links TRBV6-5 with TRBJ2-7; D unclear. The germline V gene has CDR1 MNHEY and CDR2 SVGAGI. V gave up 8 bases and J gave up 0 bases, with 8 bases separating them. This CDR3 region has 12 residues. The CDR3 reads CASVGNSYEQYF. For the CDR3, the DNA is TGTGCCAGCGTGGGAAACTCCTACGAGCAGTACTTC.

V usage is TRBV18 and J usage is TRBJ2-7; perhaps TRBD1 as D (6 bases). This CDR3 contains 16 residues. Trimming removed 3 bases from V and 5 bases from J, with 20 bases in between. Germline V lookup: CDR1 KGHSH, CDR2 LQKENI. CDR3 in DNA: TGTGCCAGCTCACCTTCTCTGGGGGCGGAGGCCAACGAGCAGTACTTC. Protein product: CASSPSLGAEANEQYF.

The rearrangement links TRBV29-1 to TRBJ1-1, with D perhaps matching TRBD1 (5 bases). Germline-derived CDR1 and CDR2 are SQVTM and ANQGSEA. The CDR3 spans 15 residues. V dropped 7 bases and J dropped 2 bases, with 20 bases sitting between them. CDR3 region: CSAIIPTGANTEAFF. The CDR3 DNA reads as TGCAGCGCCATCATACCGACCGGGGCAAACACTGAAGCTTTCTTT.

The gene calls are TRBV5-8 and TRBJ1-5, with 9 bases aligning to TRBD1. Trimming took 1 base from V and 1 from J; bases not matched to a gene: 3. CDR3 size: 16 residues. Germline CDR1 reads SGHTS; CDR2 reads YDEGEE. The CDR3 sequence: CASSLLGTGSNQPQHF. CDR3 nucleotide sequence: TGTGCCAGCAGCTTGCTCGGGACAGGGAGCAATCAGCCCCAGCATTTT.

Only one count was recorded for this clone. This chain links TRBV11-1 with TRBJ2-2; D might be TRBD1 (5 bases). V lost 3 bases and J lost 7, with 12 bases in between. Germline V gene sequence: CDR1 SGHAT, CDR2 FQDESV (reference sequence). This CDR3 comprises 14 residues. The DNA of the CDR3 is TGTGCCAGCAGCTTCACAGGAACGATCGGGGAGCTGTTTTTT. It is translated as CASSFTGTIGELFF.

As concerns this clone: The junction differs from germline at one of its ends, possibly a read error. V is TRBV6-1 and J is TRBJ1-1; D is ambiguous. The CDR3 runs 15 residues. Germline CDR1 and CDR2: MNHNS and SASEGT. CDR3 DNA sequence: TGTGCCAGCAGACGGCGGTTAGCGGAGAACACTGAGGCTTTCTTT. Encoded protein: CASRRRLAENTEAFF.

This rearrangement joins TRBV27 to TRBJ2-6; TRBD1 is a possible D gene (5 bases). With 2 bases removed from V and 1 base from J, the gap between germline ends came to 18 bases. The CDR3 spans 19 residues. CDR1 is MNHEY and CDR2 is SMNVEV in the germline V gene (reference sequence). DNA for the CDR3: TGTGCCAGCAGTTTAGGCCGATTAACAGGCTTGTCTGGGGCCAACGTCCTGACTTTC. This gives the protein CASSLGRLTGLSGANVLTF.

The V and J genes are TRBV7-2 and TRBJ2-7; 11 positions agree with TRBD2. The CDR3 sequence is 17 residues long. CDR1 and CDR2 (germline): SGHTA, FQGNSA. J gave up 6 bases and V 4 bases, and 14 bases lay outside the gene matches. CDR3 coding DNA: TGTGCCAGCAGCTCTCTAGCGGGAGGTATTCAGAAGGGCGAGCAGTACTTC. Residues: CASSSLAGGIQKGEQYF.

This clone was recorded once. This sequence joins TRBV5-4 and TRBJ1-6, with TRBD1 matching 9 bases. J lost 7 bases, V lost 4 bases, and 6 bases had no gene match. Germline V gene data show CDR1 as SGHNT and CDR2 as YYREEE (reference sequence). The CDR3 consists of 15 residues. In DNA, the CDR3 is TGTGCCAGCAGCCGGGACAGGGCGGGGAATTCACCCCTCCACTTT. Amino acid sequence: CASSRDRAGNSPLHF.

The chain combines TRBV5-1 with TRBJ2-6; 8 bases are a match to TRBD1. This CDR3 contains 18 residues. The V and J ends lost 2 bases and 0 bases, in that order; junction bases with no gene match: 7. Germline values: CDR1 SGHRS, CDR2 YFSETQ. The CDR3 DNA is TGCGCCAGCAGCTTCGCGGGACAGGTTTCCTCTGGGGCCAACGTCCTGACTTTC. This sequence encodes CASSFAGQVSSGANVLTF.

The chain is built from TRBV7-3 and TRBJ2-5; D tentatively reads TRBD1 or TRBD2 (6 bases each). CDR3 length: 15 residues. Per germline, CDR1 SGHTA and CDR2 FQGTGA. Trimming removed 1 base from V and 4 bases from J, with 13 bases in between. The CDR3 DNA reads as TGTGCCAGCAGCTTAAGTTCGGGGGCGGGAGAGACCCAGTACTTC. Translated, it gives CASSLSSGAGETQYF.

J is TRBJ2-2 and V is TRBV2; possible D gene TRBD1, 5 bases. Germline V lookup: CDR1 SNHLY, CDR2 FYNNEI. V lost 7 bases, J lost 7 bases, and 22 bases lay in between. This CDR3 region has 16 residues. CDR3 sequence reads: CASKDALGQGGGELFF. In DNA form, the CDR3 reads TGTGCCAGCAAGGACGCCCTAGGGCAGGGTGGCGGGGAGCTGTTTTTT.

The chain has TRBV9 and TRBJ2-7; a weak D match, TRBD1 (6 bases). This CDR3 region has 16 residues. CDR1 is SGDLS, CDR2 YYNGEE, per germline. V was trimmed by 0 bases and J by 2 bases, leaving 15 bases between them. The CDR3 spells CASSVVGQDYTYEQYF. As DNA, the CDR3 is TGTGCCAGCAGCGTAGTGGGACAAGACTATACCTACGAGCAGTACTTC.

The chain carries TRBV9 and TRBJ2-1; TRBD2 matches at 9 bases. The germline gives CDR1 SGDLS, CDR2 YYNGEE. The CDR3 is 16 amino acids. The ends lost 0 bases at V and 7 bases at J; junction bases unmatched: 8. The CDR3 DNA follows: TGTGCCAGCAGCGTAGATCTGCGGGAGGGTCGGAATGAGCAGTTCTTC. Translation: CASSVDLREGRNEQFF.

This rearrangement joins TRBV10-3 to TRBJ2-1; 8 bases are a match to TRBD1. The CDR3 length is 13 residues. From germline, CDR1 is ENHRY and CDR2 SYGVKD. The junction had 5 bases not matched to a gene; V was cut back by 11 bases and J by 2 bases. The CDR3 DNA sequence: TGTGCCGCCGGACAGGGTCCCTACAATGAGCAGTTCTTC. This translates into CAAGQGPYNEQFF.